These T cell receptor beta chains were read from a single sample in a study of metastatic and nonmetastatic thyroid tumors. TCRdb reanalyzed the PCR reads with MiXCR. The sample has about 40,000 clones, about a sixth seen once. Material for sequencing was blood. The receptor source for this set is a female donor with papillary thyroid cancer or a benign thyroid nodule (not recorded which). Some clones in this sample may be carry-over from other donors' samples. CDR3s include the opening cysteine and the closing phenylalanine or tryptophan. The D gene is left open where the match is weak. Clone size is shown for a subset of rows, as once, few, many or a class of expanded clone.

>.|TRBV9|many|TRBJ1-1
TGTGCCAGCAGCGTAGAGTTGCGGGGCTCTGAAGCTTTCTTT
CASSVELRGSEAFF
>.|TRBV28|many|TRBJ1-2
TGTGCCAGCGGACGAGGGTCCCCAAGAGGCTACACCTTC
CASGRGSPRGYTF
>.|TRBV20-1|.|TRBJ1-2
TGCAGTGCTAGAGAGAGCCTTGAAAATGGCTACACCTTC
CSARESLENGYTF
>TRBD1|TRBV18|.|TRBJ2-7
TGTGCCAGCTCAACGGGACAGAACTACGAGCAGTACTTC
CASSTGQNYEQYF
>TRBD2|TRBV28|.|TRBJ2-1
TGTGCCAGCAAACGGGGGGGTAGGGGCTACAATGAGCAGTTCTTC
CASKRGGRGYNEQFF
>.|TRBV9|many|TRBJ2-1
TGTGCCAGCAGCGTAGTCCCCGCAGGGTACAATGAGCAGTTCTTC
CASSVVPAGYNEQFF
>.|TRBV20-1|.|TRBJ1-6
TGCAGTGCTCGAGATGAGGGGTCTGGTAACCCACCCCTCCACTTT
CSARDEGSGNPPLHF
>TRBD2|TRBV20-1|many|TRBJ2-1
TGCAGTGCTATGGCGGGAGGTCCCTACAATGAGCAGTTCTTC
CSAMAGGPYNEQFF
>.|TRBV5-1|many|TRBJ2-2
TGCGCCAGCAGCTTGGGAATCCTTATAAACACCGGGGAGCTGTTTTTT
CASSLGILINTGELFF
>.|TRBV10-3|many|TRBJ2-7
TGTGCCAGGGAGAGACAGCACTACGAGCAGTACTTC
CARERQHYEQYF
>.|TRBV20-1|many|TRBJ1-3
TGCAGTGCTAGCCTTGGCTCCTCTGGAAACACCATATATTTT
CSASLGSSGNTIYF
>.|TRBV11-2|once|TRBJ1-1
TGTGCCAACAGTTTAGATCGGAACACTGAAGCTTTCTTT
CANSLDRNTEAFF
>TRBD2|TRBV7-2|many|TRBJ2-7
TGTGCCAGCAGCTTAGGCGGGAGCAGTGGGGAGCAGTACTTC
CASSLGGSSGEQYF
>.|TRBV14|many|TRBJ1-1
TGTGCCAGCAGCCGTTTTGGGAGTACGGCTTTCTTT
CASSRFGSTAFF
>.|TRBV20-1|many|TRBJ1-4
TGCAGTGCTAGAGACTCAGGGGAGGGTGAAAAACTGTTTTTT
CSARDSGEGEKLFF
>TRBD1|TRBV4-2|few|TRBJ1-1
TGTGCCAGCATTTTCTCCCCCAGGTCAGGGGGGGACACTGAAGCTTTCTTT
CASIFSPRSGGDTEAFF
>TRBD1|TRBV24-1|many|TRBJ2-1
TGTGCCACCAGTGACCAGGGACAGTTAAACAATGAGCAGTTCTTC
CATSDQGQLNNEQFF
>TRBD2|TRBV19|many|TRBJ2-1
TGTGCCAGTAGGGCTAGCGGGAGGGGGTTCAATGAGCAGTTCTTC
CASRASGRGFNEQFF
>.|TRBV4-1|many|TRBJ1-1
TGCGCCAGCAGCCAACAGGGGACGAACACTGAAGCTTTCTTT
CASSQQGTNTEAFF
>.|TRBV2|few|TRBJ1-2
TGTGCCAGCAGTGGGATGGGTAATGGCTACACCTTC
CASSGMGNGYTF
>.|TRBV5-1|many|TRBJ2-2
TGCGCCAGCAGCTTGGTTCCTAGCACGAACACCGGGGAGCTGTTTTTT
CASSLVPSTNTGELFF
>.|TRBV20-1|many|TRBJ2-3
TGCAGTGCTAGAGATAGTCTCCTCGGCACAGATACGCAGTATTTT
CSARDSLLGTDTQYF
>.|TRBV5-6|many|TRBJ1-2
TGTGCCAGCAGCTTGGCCCTGAGGGGGTACGACTATGGCTACACCTTC
CASSLALRGYDYGYTF
>.|TRBV7-8|many|TRBJ2-5
TGTGCCAGCAGCCCGGGACCACGAGAGACCCAGTACTTC
CASSPGPRETQYF
>.|TRBV19|few|TRBJ2-7
TGTGCGAGTAAGGGACAAGGGGCCCGAGAGCAGTACTTC
CASKGQGAREQYF
>.|TRBV14|.|TRBJ1-1
TGTGCCAGCATCGGCGCCCTTAACACTGAAGCTTTCTTT
CASIGALNTEAFF
>TRBD2|TRBV6-5|many|TRBJ2-1
TGTGCCAGCAGTTACCACGGGACTAGCGGGAACAATGAGCAGTTCTTC
CASSYHGTSGNNEQFF
>.|TRBV5-1|.|TRBJ1-6
TGCGCCAGCAGCTTGGCCGGGTTTGGGTCACCCCTCCACTTT
CASSLAGFGSPLHF
>.|TRBV19|many|TRBJ1-3
TGTGCCACCCAGAGAGGGTTCTCTGGAAACACCATATATTTT
CATQRGFSGNTIYF
>.|TRBV4-1|many|TRBJ1-1
TGCGCCAGCAGCCCGCCTCAACAGAACACTGAAGCTTTCTTT
CASSPPQQNTEAFF
>TRBD1|TRBV15|many|TRBJ1-3
TGTGCCACCAGCCCAGGGGGCTCTGGAAACACCATATATTTT
CATSPGGSGNTIYF
>.|TRBV5-6|many|TRBJ2-1
TGTGCCAGCAGCGGCGCTGATGCCAATGAGCAGTTCTTC
CASSGADANEQFF
>.|TRBV5-1|many|TRBJ2-3
TGCGCCAGCAGCTTGGCCGGGTCAGATACGCAGTATTTT
CASSLAGSDTQYF
>.|TRBV25-1|few|TRBJ2-1
TGTGCCAGCAGTGGCCCTATGATTGGTGAGCAGTTCTTC
CASSGPMIGEQFF
>TRBD2|TRBV6-2/TRBV6-3|many|TRBJ2-7
TGTGCCAGCAGTTATGCGGGAGACTACGAACAGTACTTC
CASSYAGDYEQYF
>.|TRBV30|many|TRBJ2-7
TGTGCCTGGAGGGAAGAGCGCGACTCCTACGAGCAGTACTTC
CAWREERDSYEQYF
>TRBD1|TRBV30|many|TRBJ1-5
TGTGCCTGGAGTATCGGGACAGGGCGTTATCAGCCCCAGCATTTT
CAWSIGTGRYQPQHF
>.|TRBV5-4|many|TRBJ2-7
TGTGCCAGCAGCTTGGGCGGTAGCGCGGGCCGACCTACCGAGCAGTACTTC
CASSLGGSAGRPTEQYF
>TRBD2|TRBV4-1|.|TRBJ2-6
TGCGCCAGCAGCCAAGGGGGGGGAACTGGGGCCAACGTCCTTACTTTC
CASSQGGGTGANVLTF
>.|TRBV10-3|many|TRBJ1-2
TGTGCCATCAATCAACAGGGAGCTAACTATGGCTACACCTTC
CAINQQGANYGYTF
>.|TRBV20-1|.|TRBJ2-1
TGCAGTGCTATAGATGGACTACAGCAGTTCTTC
CSAIDGLQQFF
>.|TRBV5-1|many|TRBJ2-3
TGCGCCAGCAGCCAGCTCCGGGACAAAGCTAGCACAGATACGCAGTATTTT
CASSQLRDKASTDTQYF
>.|TRBV12-3/TRBV12-4|many|TRBJ2-2
TGTGCCAGCAGGCCTAGGAGAGACACCGGGGAGCTGTTTTTT
CASRPRRDTGELFF
>.|TRBV19|.|TRBJ1-3
TGTGCCAGTACCTATAAGAGGGGGGCCTCTGGAAACACCATATATTTT
CASTYKRGASGNTIYF
>TRBD1|TRBV2|many|TRBJ2-7
TGTGCCAGCTGGGGACAGCACTCCTACGAGCAGTACTTC
CASWGQHSYEQYF
>.|TRBV30|many|TRBJ2-2
TGTGCCTGGACACGGCAGGGATTCACCGGGGAGCTGTTTTTT
CAWTRQGFTGELFF